This T cell receptor beta chain was observed in a study of OX40 agonist ivuxolimab in advanced cancers. The CDR3 consists of 15 residues. Trimming removed 4 bases from V and 1 base from J; junction bases left unmatched: 6. Germline V gives CDR1 SGHNT, CDR2 YYREEE (reference sequence). Data came from immunoSEQ multiplex PCR; TCRdb stores just in-frame clones and leaves some out. The sample has about 70,000 clones, roughly 80% seen once. This TCR was recovered from an adult with an advanced solid tumor such as melanoma, head and neck, liver or kidney cancer. This chain connects TRBV5-4 to TRBJ2-7, with 9 nucleotides matching TRBD1. The sample consisted of CD4+ or CD8+ T cells sorted from blood, taken in a trial of the OX40 agonist ivuxolimab. In nucleotides, the CDR3 is TGTGCCAGCAGCGAACCGGGACAGGGTTCCTACGAGCAGTACTTC. Residues: CASSEPGQGSYEQYF.